Listed here are 14 T cell receptor beta chains from one sample, sequenced in a study of T cell repertoires in aging, cancer and after chemotherapy. TCR beta rearrangements were amplified from peripheral blood genomic DNA. Multiplex touch-down PCR with TRB-A/B primers amplified rearranged V-D-J TRB sequences. TCRdb reprocessed the multiplex PCR reads with MiXCR, giving one entry per CDR3 protein. The table shows nearly 11,000 distinct CDR3 sequences, with around 40% occurring only once. The sequencing input was blood. The source of these receptors is a human donor in good health.

This clonotype was seen a few times. The V gene is TRBV14, the J gene TRBJ1-2; 8 bases align to TRBD1. The CDR3 consists of 14 residues. V dropped 5 bases and J dropped 9; count of bases not matched to a gene: 11. Germline V gene lookup returns CDR1 SGHDN and CDR2 FVKESK. In nucleotides, the CDR3 is TGTGCCAGCAGCGAGGACAGGGACCCTATTAGCTACACCTTC. Translation gives CASSEDRDPISYTF.

This chain uses TRBV15 with TRBJ1-2; D not certain. V was clipped by 2 bases and J by 4 bases, with 14 bases between them. Germline-derived CDR1 and CDR2 are LNHNV and YYDKDF (reference sequence). The CDR3 consists of 15 residues. DNA of the CDR3: TGTGCCACCAGCAGATATAACGCGGTAGCCTATGGCTACACCTTC. Amino acid sequence: CATSRYNAVAYGYTF.

This clonotype is a singleton in its sample. This chain joins TRBV28 and TRBJ1-5, with a weak D call TRBD1 (6 bases). V dropped 3 bases and J dropped 0 bases, with 15 bases sitting between them. Germline loops: CDR1 MDHEN, CDR2 SYDVKM. The length of the CDR3 is 17 residues. The CDR3 protein is CASSFHPRTASNQPQHF. The CDR3 nucleotides are TGTGCCAGCAGTTTCCATCCTCGGACAGCTAGCAATCAGCCCCAGCATTTT.

This clonotype has only a few counts. The gene calls are TRBV5-6 and TRBJ2-1, with 11 bases matching TRBD2. There are 17 residues in the CDR3. Trimming removed 5 bases from V and 5 bases from J; junction bases left unmatched: 12. Germline loops: CDR1 SGHDT, CDR2 YYEEEE. CDR3 in amino acids: CASSPRQLAGEHNEQFF. DNA of the CDR3: TGTGCCAGCAGTCCCCGGCAACTAGCGGGAGAGCACAATGAGCAGTTCTTC. Using reference TRBV5-6 and TRBJ2-1 for the parts outside the CDR3, the full variable domain is DAGVTQSPTHLIKTRGQQVTLRCSPKSGHDTVSWYQQALGQGPQFIFQYYEEEERQRGNFPDRFSGHQFPNYSSELNVNALLLGDSALYLCASSPRQLAGEHNEQFFGPGTRLTVL.

The gene calls are TRBV10-3 and TRBJ2-7; 10 nucleotides match TRBD2. This CDR3 region has 16 residues. Germline CDR1 reads ENHRY; CDR2 reads SYGVKD. The trim removed 0 bases at V and 2 bases at J, leaving 4 bases unmatched. Written as DNA, the CDR3 is TGTGCCATCAGTGAGTCCGCAGCGGGAGGGACCTACGAGCAGTACTTC. It translates to CAISESAAGGTYEQYF.

The table lists this clonotype with a few counts. The chain joins TRBV29-1 to TRBJ2-7; TRBD1 aligns across 9 bases. Per germline, CDR1 SQVTM and CDR2 ANQGSEA. The CDR3 loop spans 11 amino acids. Losses at the gene ends were 6 bases for V and 4 bases for J; bases not matched to a gene: 1. The CDR3 here is CSVDRGYEQYF. CDR3 sequence (DNA): TGCAGCGTCGACAGGGGGTACGAGCAGTACTTC.

The chain employs TRBV30 and TRBJ1-2; tentative D call: TRBD1 (6 bases). This CDR3 region has 16 residues. Trimming took 0 bases from V and 6 from J, leaving 20 bases between them. Germline CDR1 GTSNPN, CDR2 SVGIG (reference sequence). Here the CDR3 DNA reads TGTGCCTGGAGTGTACCGGGGGCGCAACCGTGGGATGGCTACACCTTC. This gives the protein CAWSVPGAQPWDGYTF.

The genes are TRBV5-1 and TRBJ2-3; a possible D gene is TRBD1 (6 bases). Germline CDR1 SGHRS, CDR2 YFSETQ. There are 14 residues in the CDR3. Trimming cost V 0 bases and J 1 base, with 6 bases left between them. The CDR3 sequence: CASSLEGGTDTQYF. The CDR3 nucleotides read TGCGCCAGCAGCTTGGAGGGGGGCACAGATACGCAGTATTTT.

This clonotype was picked up a small number of times. The V gene is TRBV7-2, the J gene TRBJ1-5; TRBD1 might be the D (6 bases). This CDR3 comprises 15 residues. The germline gives CDR1 SGHTA, CDR2 FQGNSA. V shed 6 bases and J shed 1 base, with 13 bases lying between them. This CDR3 reads CASSSTGPSNQPQHF. For the CDR3, the DNA is TGTGCCAGCAGTTCCACAGGGCCCAGCAATCAGCCCCAGCATTTT.

The V call is TRBV5-6, the J call TRBJ2-1, with 8 bases matching TRBD1. Germline V CDR1 and CDR2: SGHDT, YYEEEE. Trimming took 3 bases from V and 4 from J; bases not matched to a gene: 12. This CDR3 contains 17 residues. CDR3 in DNA: TGTGCCAGCAGCTCCTATTCGACAGGGGAGGCGTACAATGAGCAGTTCTTC. Amino acid sequence: CASSSYSTGEAYNEQFF. The complete variable domain, with remaining parts taken from reference TRBV5-6 and TRBJ2-1, reads DAGVTQSPTHLIKTRGQQVTLRCSPKSGHDTVSWYQQALGQGPQFIFQYYEEEERQRGNFPDRFSGHQFPNYSSELNVNALLLGDSALYLCASSSYSTGEAYNEQFFGPGTRLTVL.

CDR3 amino acids: CASSTVRGLGNTIYF. As DNA, the CDR3 is TGTGCCAGCAGTACAGTCAGGGGTTTAGGAAACACCATATATTTT. This chain joins TRBV28 and TRBJ1-3; perhaps TRBD1 as D (6 bases). Trimming left V 5 bases short and J 4 bases short, with 15 bases between. In germline, CDR1 is MDHEN, CDR2 SYDVKM. The CDR3 has 15 residues.

The V and J genes are TRBV27 and TRBJ1-5, with D perhaps matching TRBD1 (6 bases). Trimming removed 6 bases at V and 7 bases at J, with 16 bases between. The germline gives CDR1 MNHEY, CDR2 SMNVEV (reference sequence). This CDR3 is built from 14 residues. CDR3 bases: TGTGCCAGCAGCCGAGAGGGGGTAAGGCAGCCCCAGCATTTT. Translation gives CASSREGVRQPQHF.

J is TRBJ2-6 and V is TRBV27; D might be TRBD1 or TRBD2, each matching 6 bases. Germline V gives CDR1 MNHEY, CDR2 SMNVEV (reference sequence). The CDR3 length is 16 residues. V dropped 4 bases and J dropped 4 bases, with 14 bases sitting between them. This CDR3 reads CASSSPGAPGANVLTF. In nucleotides, the CDR3 is TGTGCCAGCAGTTCCCCGGGGGCCCCGGGGGCCAACGTCCTGACTTTC.

The V gene is TRBV6-5, the J gene TRBJ1-1, with 7 bases matching TRBD1. V gave up 6 bases and J gave up 7 bases; unmatched junction bases: 5. Germline V gene lookup returns CDR1 MNHEY and CDR2 SVGAGI. This CDR3 has 12 residues. The CDR3 nucleotides read TGTGCCAGCAGCCGCGACAGGGATGAAGCTTTCTTT. It specifies CASSRDRDEAFF.